The present T cell receptor beta chain was sequenced within a study of T cell changes during pregnancy in multiple sclerosis. TCRdb's table, derived via immunoSEQ multiplex PCR, lists solely in-frame clones and lacks some. This sample carries some 30,000 clones, 91% of them seen once, and the ten largest clones take about 3.9%. The CDR3 has 15 residues. Germline V gene lookup returns CDR1 MGHRA and CDR2 YSYEKL. Trimming pared 1 base from V and 0 bases from J, leaving 7 bases between. This chain links TRBV4-1 with TRBJ1-5; D is uncertain. The source is a female donor in good health, enrolled as a control in a pregnancy study. The sample consisted of CD8+ T cells from peripheral blood mononuclear cells, taken in the second trimester of pregnancy. Here the CDR3 reads CASSQATYSNQPQHF. The CDR3 DNA sequence: TGCGCCAGCAGCCAAGCCACCTATAGCAATCAGCCCCAGCATTTT.